The TCR beta chain under discussion was sequenced for a study of CXCR3-negative and CXCR3-positive naive CD8 T cells. With UMI labels, 5' RACE was used to prepare the TRB cDNA libraries. TCRdb processed the 5' RACE reads again and assigns one entry to each CDR3 protein, with no DNA. This repertoire includes 38,000 or so distinct CDR3 sequences. The CDR3 loop spans 15 amino acids. Germline CDR1 SNHLY, CDR2 FYNNEI. The sample was naive CXCR3- CD8+ T cells from blood. Subset denoted: CD45RO-CCR7+CD27+CD95- naive CD8+ T cells lacking CXCR3 (TNR3-). This chain links TRBV2 with TRBJ2-3; TCRdb designates TRBD2, a call that cannot be tested without DNA. This TCR derives from a human donor in good health. Some clones in this sample may be carry-over from other donors' samples. This chain's CDR3 is CASSVGRAETDTQYF.